What follows are 10 T cell receptor beta chains derived from one specimen sequenced in a study of T cell clonality in common variable immunodeficiency. Sequencing was performed with immunoSEQ multiplex PCR; in TCRdb, only in-frame clones are kept and a portion is missing. There are 50,000 to 65,000 clones in the sample, none observed a single time. The source material was peripheral blood mononuclear cells. The origin of the receptors is a person aged 18-69 years in good health.

This clone occurred many times. The CDR3 is cut off 3 residues early in the read; its end comes from the germline J gene. The V gene is TRBV6-2 or TRBV6-3, the J gene TRBJ1-5; D is possibly TRBD1 (5 bases). With 2 bases removed from V and 2 bases from J, the gap between germline ends came to 10 bases. The CDR3 sequence is 15 residues long. Germline-derived CDR1 and CDR2 are MNHEY and SVGEGT. This CDR3 reads CASSYRGWGNQPQHF. The sequenced part of the CDR3 DNA is TGTGCCAGCAGTTACAGGGGATGGGGCAATCAGCCC.

Ten or more counts support this clone. The CDR3 end falls 3 residues outside the read, so it is completed with the germline J gene. This chain links TRBV7-8 with TRBJ1-5, with D perhaps TRBD1 (6 bases). This CDR3 is built from 15 residues. Per the germline V gene, CDR1 is SGHVS and CDR2 is FQNEAQ. V was clipped by 7 bases and J by 4 bases, with 17 bases between them. The CDR3 bases that were read are TGTGCCAGCAACCGGGGGGCGGCGGGGAATCAGCCC. This gives the protein CASNRGAAGNQP. The entire CDR3 reads CASNRGAAGNQPQHF.

This clone was recorded at least ten times. Read data end 3 residues before the CDR3 end; the end is taken from the germline J gene. This rearrangement joins TRBV19 to TRBJ2-1; 8 bases are a match to TRBD2. The V gene's germline CDR1 is LNHDA and CDR2 SQIVND (reference sequence). This CDR3 region has 14 residues. The V gene end was trimmed by 7 bases and the J gene end by 3 bases; junction bases not matched to a gene: 5. CDR3 protein: CASMGLGGYNEQFF. CDR3 DNA, as far as it was read: TGTGCCAGTATGGGACTAGGGGGCTACAATGAG.

At least ten counts were recorded for this clone. The read finishes 3 residues shy of the CDR3 end, and the germline J gene is used to complete it. The chain couples TRBV6-2 or TRBV6-3 to TRBJ1-6; D gene unclear. The length of the CDR3 is 16 residues. From germline, CDR1 is MNHEY and CDR2 SVGEGT. V was trimmed by 6 bases and J by 3 bases, leaving 15 bases between them. CDR3 sequence reads: CASSPPVDFYNSPLHF. CDR3 DNA, as far as it was read: TGTGCCAGCAGCCCTCCGGTTGATTTCTATAATTCACCC.

This clone came up many times. The CDR3 end is not reached by the read, which stops 3 residues before it; the germline J gene fills it in. V and J are TRBV5-1 and TRBJ2-2, with TRBD2 matching 7 bases. CDR3 length: 14 residues. The V gene's germline CDR1 is SGHRS and CDR2 YFSETQ. V was clipped by 0 bases and J by 6 bases; unmatched bases: 2. The CDR3: CASSLAAGAGELFF. The covered CDR3 bases are TGCGCCAGCAGCTTGGCGGCGGGGGCCGGGGAG.

This clone was counted many times. The chain's CDR3 is CSARIVGLRLLAANEQFF. CDR3 bases read: TGCAGTGCTAGAATAGTGGGTCTTAGGTTGCTAGCGGCGAATGAG. The chain carries TRBV20-1 and TRBJ2-1; TRBD2 matches 7 bases. The read ends 3 residues shy of where the CDR3 ends; the end is completed using the germline J gene. J lost 7 bases, V lost 2 bases, and 20 bases had no gene match. The CDR3 spans 18 residues. Germline CDR1 is DFQATT and CDR2 is SNEGSKA (reference sequence).

This clone was recorded at least ten times. An end of the junction differs from the germline gene, which may be a read error. The read gets to within 3 residues of the CDR3 end, and the germline J gene fills in the rest. The rearrangement joins TRBV4-2 to TRBJ1-3; D ambiguous. From germline, CDR1 is LGHNA and CDR2 YNFKEQ. The CDR3 is 13 amino acids. Incomplete CDR3 DNA: TGCGCCAGCAGCCAAGAATATGGGCGGGTG. Translated, it gives CASSQEYGRV. The full-length CDR3 reads as CASSQEYGRVIYF.

This clone showed up many times. The read is 3 residues too short to cover the CDR3 end, so that end is filled in from the germline J gene. This rearrangement joins TRBV20-1 to TRBJ1-6; possible D gene TRBD1, 6 bases. Germline CDR1 and CDR2: DFQATT and SNEGSKA (reference sequence). The CDR3 spans 15 residues. Trimming took 0 bases from V and 3 from J, leaving 9 bases between them. CDR3 region: CSARDGRGYNSPLHF. Incomplete CDR3 DNA: TGCAGTGCTAGAGATGGCAGGGGCTATAATTCACCC.

This clone was observed at least ten times. Read sequence stops 3 residues before the CDR3 end, and the germline J gene provides the missing end. Other nucleotide sequences from this sample produce the same CDR3. The chain uses TRBV18 and TRBJ1-1; tentatively, D is TRBD1 (5 bases). The CDR3 covers 13 residues. Germline lookup yields CDR1 KGHSH and CDR2 LQKENI. With 1 base removed from V and 5 bases from J, the gap between germline ends came to 8 bases. The sequenced CDR3 bases are TGTGCCAGCTCACCACGGGGGGGTACTGAA. This gives the protein CASSPRGGTE. The whole CDR3 sequence is CASSPRGGTEAFF.

This clone was picked up many times. Sequencing ends 3 residues short of the CDR3 end; the germline J gene provides the rest. The V call is TRBV6-4, the J call TRBJ2-2, with TRBD2 as a possible D gene (8 bases). This CDR3 comprises 13 residues. Germline-derived CDR1 and CDR2 are MRHNA and SNTAGT. The CDR3 spells CNAAGDSNSPLFF. The sequenced part of the CDR3 DNA is TGTAACGCAGCGGGGGACAGCAATTCACCG.